This T cell receptor beta chain stems from a study of blood T cell repertoires in COVID-19. The assay was immunoSEQ multiplex PCR, and TCRdb's table has in-frame clones only and misses some. This table holds some 290,000 clones, roughly nine tenths found once. Unmatched junction bases numbered 18, after V lost 4 bases and J lost 6 bases. The CDR3 covers 18 residues. Germline CDR1 SGDLS, CDR2 YYNGEE. The V gene is TRBV9, the J gene TRBJ2-1, with 8 positions matching TRBD2. The source of this sequence is a woman in her thirties with COVID-19, enrolled during active disease. The sequenced material came from peripheral blood. As DNA, the CDR3 is TGTGCCAGCAGCTCTAACTCCAAAACGCTGGCGGGGGGCAATGAGCAGTTCTTC. It encodes CASSSNSKTLAGGNEQFF. Full variable domain (rest looked up from reference TRBV9 and TRBJ2-1): DSGVTQTPKHLITATGQRVTLRCSPRSGDLSVYWYQQSLDQGLQFLIQYYNGEERAKGNILERFSAQQFPDLHSELNLSSLELGDSALYFCASSSNSKTLAGGNEQFFGPGTRLTVL.